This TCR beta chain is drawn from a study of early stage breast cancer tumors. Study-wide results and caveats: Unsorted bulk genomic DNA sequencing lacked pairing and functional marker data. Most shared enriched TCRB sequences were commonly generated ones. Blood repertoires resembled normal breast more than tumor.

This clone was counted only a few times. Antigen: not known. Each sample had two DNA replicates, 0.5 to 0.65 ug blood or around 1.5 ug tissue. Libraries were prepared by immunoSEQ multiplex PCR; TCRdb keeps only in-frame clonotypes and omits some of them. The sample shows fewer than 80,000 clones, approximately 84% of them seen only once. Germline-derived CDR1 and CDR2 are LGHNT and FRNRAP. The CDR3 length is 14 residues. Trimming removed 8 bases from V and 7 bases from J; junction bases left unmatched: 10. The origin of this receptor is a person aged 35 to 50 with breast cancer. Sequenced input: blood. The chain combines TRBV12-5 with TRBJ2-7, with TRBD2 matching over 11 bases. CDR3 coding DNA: TGTGCTAGTTCTCCGGGACTAGCGGCAGGGGAGCAGTACTTC. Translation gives CASSPGLAAGEQYF.